This T cell receptor (beta chain) is drawn from a study of blood T cell repertoires in COVID-19. Study-wide context: Acute and convalescent COVID-19 samples came from the United States, Italy and Spain. Nucleic acid was either cDNA or gDNA, and it came from T cells, B-cell-depleted T cells, or PBMCs.

Profiling relied on immunoSEQ multiplex PCR, and the TCRdb table lists in-frame clones only, not all of them. In the table there are about 200,000 clones, about four fifths of which are singletons. Study members were between about 18 and 100 years old and lived in 20 to 30 US regions. The CDR3 extends over 13 amino acids. Germline CDR1 and CDR2: SGDLS and YYNGEE. V was clipped by 0 bases and J by 8 bases, with 11 bases between them. The V and J genes are TRBV9 and TRBJ2-5; possible D gene TRBD2, 5 bases. The source of this sequence is a middle-aged man who had recovered from COVID-19. The specimen was PBMCs or T cells enriched from blood (not recorded which). The CDR3 here is CASSVGGGRTQYF. CDR3 DNA sequence: TGTGCCAGCAGCGTAGGAGGAGGACGAACCCAGTACTTC.